The 17 T cell receptor beta chains presented below share a single source sample, sequenced in a study of vaccination effects on CD4 cells after COVID-19. These receptors have no known antigen. ViraFEST expansion of antigen-specific CD4+ T cells with viral peptide pools preceded sequencing. Culture lasted roughly 9 days before CD4+ T cell isolation. Each person got two doses of an mRNA SARS-CoV-2 vaccine, BNT162b2 or mRNA-1273. Sequencing used immunoSEQ multiplex PCR; TCRdb keeps in-frame clones, though not all of them. This table has 20,000 to 25,000 clones, 60% to 80% appearing once. The material sequenced was CD4+ T cells from PBMCs cultured with SARS-CoV-2 spike peptides, taken after COVID-19 vaccination. These receptors all stem from a human donor who received a COVID-19 vaccine.

The chain links TRBV2 to TRBJ2-7; tentatively, D is TRBD2 (6 bases). This CDR3 is built from 15 residues. Germline V gives CDR1 SNHLY, CDR2 FYNNEI. The V gene lost 7 bases and the J gene lost 2 bases, with 18 bases spanning the gap. CDR3 region: CASTQKGLLTYEQYF. DNA for the CDR3: TGTGCCAGCACCCAAAAGGGACTCCTAACCTACGAGCAGTACTTC.

The chain links TRBV18 to TRBJ2-5; D not resolved. V dropped 5 bases and J dropped 0 bases, with 1 base sitting between them. The germline gives CDR1 KGHSH, CDR2 LQKENI. The CDR3 consists of 11 residues. The CDR3 is CASSNQETQYF. In DNA, the CDR3 is TGTGCCAGCTCAAACCAAGAGACCCAGTACTTC.

V is TRBV15 and J is TRBJ2-3; D gene ambiguous. The length of the CDR3 is 14 residues. Germline assignment: CDR1 LNHNV and CDR2 YYDKDF (reference sequence). Trimming took off 0 bases at V and 6 bases at J, with 10 bases between the two ends. CDR3 DNA sequence: TGTGCCACCAGCAGAGATTCCCGTCGCGATACGCAGTATTTT. Translation: CATSRDSRRDTQYF.

V and J are TRBV6-6 and TRBJ2-2; D unresolved. This CDR3 contains 13 residues. Per the germline V gene, CDR1 is MNHNY and CDR2 is SVGAGI (reference sequence). The V end lost 10 bases, the J end lost 1 base, and 10 bases lay between the germline ends. CDR3 loop: CATRRENTGELFF. The CDR3 coding sequence is TGTGCCACCCGACGAGAGAACACCGGGGAGCTGTTTTTT.

This clone was seen a single time. The chain uses TRBV30 and TRBJ2-7; 7 bases align to TRBD1. V was clipped by 1 base and J by 1 base; unmatched bases: 4. Germline CDR1 reads GTSNPN; CDR2 reads SVGIG (reference sequence). The CDR3 is made up of 14 amino acids. Here the CDR3 reads CAWSDRDSSYEQYF. The CDR3 DNA reads TGTGCCTGGAGTGACAGGGACAGTTCCTACGAGCAGTACTTC.

This clone showed up just once. V gene TRBV9 combines with J gene TRBJ2-7; 9 bases match TRBD1. From germline, CDR1 is SGDLS and CDR2 YYNGEE. The CDR3 sequence is 16 residues long. The V gene end was trimmed by 0 bases and the J gene end by 1 base; junction bases not matched to a gene: 5. The CDR3 DNA sequence: TGTGCCAGCAGCGTAGGGACAGGGGACTTGTCCTACGAGCAGTACTTC. Protein product: CASSVGTGDLSYEQYF.

This clone came up a few times. This chain joins TRBV3-1 (or the pseudogene TRBV3-2) and TRBJ1-1; D is unresolved. This CDR3 is built from 13 residues. Trimming removed 2 bases from V and 2 bases from J, with 6 bases in between. Germline CDR1 is LGHDT and CDR2 is YNNKEL (reference sequence). As DNA, the CDR3 is TGTGCCAGCAGCCAACGGGTTAACACTGAAGCTTTCTTT. Amino acid sequence: CASSQRVNTEAFF.

V gene TRBV7-2 combines with J gene TRBJ1-5; no firm D call. Germline V lookup: CDR1 SGHTA, CDR2 FQGNSA. Trimming took 0 bases from V and 7 from J, leaving 4 bases between them. The CDR3 has 12 amino acids. CDR3 in DNA: TGTGCCAGCAGCTTAGCATCGCAGCCCCAGCATTTT. It codes for CASSLASQPQHF.

The chain is built from TRBV19 and TRBJ2-2; TRBD2 agrees at 9 bases. V shed 6 bases and J 7 bases; nucleotides not matched to a gene: 6. The CDR3 is 14 amino acids. The germline CDR1 and CDR2 sequences are LNHDA and SQIVND (reference sequence). The DNA for the CDR3 is TGTGCCAGTAGGCCTAGCGGGATGAACGGGGAGCTGTTTTTT. Amino acid sequence: CASRPSGMNGELFF.

This rearrangement joins TRBV3-1 (or the pseudogene TRBV3-2) to TRBJ1-1; TRBD1 aligns across 9 bases. The junction had 2 bases not matched to a gene; V was cut back by 2 bases and J by 10 bases. CDR3 length: 12 residues. Germline loops: CDR1 LGHDT, CDR2 YNNKEL (reference sequence). The CDR3 region has the DNA TGTGCCAGCAGCCAACTACAGGGGGCAGCTTTCTTT. It is translated as CASSQLQGAAFF.

V and J are TRBV7-8 and TRBJ2-1; TRBD1 matches 8 bases. Germline V gene sequence: CDR1 SGHVS, CDR2 FQNEAQ. The CDR3 is 14 residues long. The J segment lost 6 bases and the V segment lost 5 bases, leaving 6 bases of the junction unmatched. DNA for the CDR3: TGTGCCAGCAGCCCCAGGGGGCAGGGCAATGAGCAGTTCTTC. Its translation: CASSPRGQGNEQFF.

In this sample, this clone is medium-sized. The CDR3 DNA reads TGTGCCAGCTTTGGTTCGGGCCTCGGGCAGTATTTT. Amino acid sequence: CASFGSGLGQYF. This chain connects TRBV6-5 to TRBJ2-3; unclear D gene. V was shortened by 8 bases and J by 11 bases, with 17 bases between the two germline ends. Per the germline V gene, CDR1 is MNHEY and CDR2 is SVGAGI. The CDR3 length is 12 residues.

This clone has just a few counts. The chain combines TRBV7-9 with TRBJ1-5; tentatively, D is TRBD1 (5 bases). V was clipped by 0 bases and J by 0 bases, with 12 bases between them. CDR3 length: 17 residues. Germline V gene sequence: CDR1 SEHNR, CDR2 FQNEAQ (reference sequence). CDR3 nucleotide sequence: TGTGCCAGCAGCTTAGCGGTAGCAGGGACTAGCAATCAGCCCCAGCATTTT. Its translation is CASSLAVAGTSNQPQHF.

V gene TRBV6-5 combines with J gene TRBJ2-7; TRBD1 might be the D (6 bases). V shed 6 bases and J shed 4 bases, with 13 bases lying between them. Germline CDR1 reads MNHEY; CDR2 reads SVGAGI. This CDR3 is 13 amino acids long. The CDR3 DNA reads TGTGCCAGCAGCAGGGCAGGGGCTTACGAGCAGTACTTC. It specifies CASSRAGAYEQYF.

V usage is TRBV27 and J usage is TRBJ1-1; a weak D match, TRBD1 (5 bases). Trimming removed 6 bases at V and 3 bases at J, with 11 bases between. This CDR3 has 13 residues. Looked up from germline, CDR1 is MNHEY and CDR2 is SMNVEV (reference sequence). This CDR3 is CASRWGEDTEAFF. As DNA, the CDR3 is TGTGCCAGCAGATGGGGGGAGGACACTGAAGCTTTCTTT.

CDR3 nucleotides: TGTGCCAGCAGACGAGCGTTGACAGATACGCAGTATTTT. Residues: CASRRALTDTQYF. V usage is TRBV6-4 and J usage is TRBJ2-3; D remains ambiguous. The germline V gene encodes CDR1 MRHNA and CDR2 SNTAGT. The germline V and J ends were trimmed by 6 bases and 3 bases, with 10 bases remaining between them. The CDR3 sequence is 13 residues long.

The chain joins TRBV19 to TRBJ2-7, with 9 nucleotides matching TRBD1. Germline trimming cut 0 bases from V and 1 base from J; bases unmatched to any gene: 13. Germline V gene sequence: CDR1 LNHDA, CDR2 SQIVND (reference sequence). The CDR3 totals 19 residues. The CDR3 bases are TGTGCCAGTAGTATAGATGGGCCCTTTGGACAGGGGTTATCCTACGAGCAGTACTTC. Its translation: CASSIDGPFGQGLSYEQYF.